This TCR beta chain derives from a study of PD-L1 blockade in urothelial cancer. Looking at the study overall: Blood analysis was done at 3 weeks (second dose) and 6 weeks after treatment began.

CDR1 MNHNS and CDR2 SASEGT come from the germline V gene. CDR3 length equals 16 residues. V lost 3 bases to trimming and J lost 7 bases; unmatched junction nucleotides: 11. This sample's time point: pretreatment peripheral blood. Patients had urothelial carcinoma that was locally advanced or metastatic. Each PCR had synthetic TCR analog templates added to it as a spike-in. The protocol was immunoSEQ multiplex PCR, while the TCRdb copy is restricted to in-frame clones and leaves out a portion. Among roughly 120,000 clones listed, roughly 83% were seen once. The origin of this receptor is a man over 45 with urothelial cancer. Material: PBMCs, obtained around atezolizumab (anti-PD-L1) treatment. This rearrangement joins TRBV6-1 to TRBJ2-7; 11 bases are shared with TRBD2. The CDR3 is CASSDTASGRTGEQYF. The CDR3 DNA sequence: TGTGCCAGCAGTGATACGGCTAGCGGGAGGACGGGGGAGCAGTACTTC.